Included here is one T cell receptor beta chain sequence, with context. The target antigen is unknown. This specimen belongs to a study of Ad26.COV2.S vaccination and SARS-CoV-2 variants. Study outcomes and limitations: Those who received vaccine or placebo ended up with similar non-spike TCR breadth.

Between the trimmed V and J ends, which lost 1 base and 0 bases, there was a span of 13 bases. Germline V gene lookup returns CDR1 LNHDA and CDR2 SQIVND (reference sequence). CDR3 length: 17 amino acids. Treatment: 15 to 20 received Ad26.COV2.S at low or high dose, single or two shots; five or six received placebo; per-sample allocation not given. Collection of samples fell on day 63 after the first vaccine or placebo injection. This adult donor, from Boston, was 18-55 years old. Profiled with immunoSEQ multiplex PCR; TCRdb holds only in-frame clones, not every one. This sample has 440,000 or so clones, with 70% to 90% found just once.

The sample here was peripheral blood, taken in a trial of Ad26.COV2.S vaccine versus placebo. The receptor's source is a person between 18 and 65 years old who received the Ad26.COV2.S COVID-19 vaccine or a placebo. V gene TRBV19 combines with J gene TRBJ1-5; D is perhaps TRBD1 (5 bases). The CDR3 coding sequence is TGTGCCAGTAGTATAGTTTCGGGGGTATATAGCAATCAGCCCCAGCATTTT. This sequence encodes CASSIVSGVYSNQPQHF. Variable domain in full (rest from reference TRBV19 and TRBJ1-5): DGGITQSPKYLFRKEGQNVTLSCEQNLNHDAMYWYRQDPGQGLRLIYYSQIVNDFQKGDIAEGYSVSREKKESFPLTVTSAQKNPTAFYLCASSIVSGVYSNQPQHFGDGTRLSIL.